These 7 T cell receptor beta chains were all obtained from the same sample, sequenced in a study of lymphopenia after photon versus proton radiotherapy. Profiling relied on immunoSEQ multiplex PCR, and the TCRdb table lists in-frame clones only, not all of them. The sample has some 26,000 clones; roughly four fifths are singletons. The sequencing here drew on peripheral blood, taken from a patient treated with photon-based radiotherapy. These TCRs come from a middle-aged man with gastric cancer.

The chain has TRBV4-3 and TRBJ1-2; perhaps TRBD1 as D (6 bases). The V end was cut by 6 bases, the J end by 5 bases, with 7 bases between. The CDR3 consists of 11 residues. Germline V gives CDR1 LGHNA, CDR2 YSLEER. CDR3 loop: CASRGTYGYTF. In nucleotides, the CDR3 is TGCGCCAGCAGGGGGACATATGGCTACACCTTC.

The V gene is TRBV6-1, the J gene TRBJ1-6; D is ambiguous. The CDR3 has 13 amino acids. V shed 6 bases and J shed 10 bases, with 13 bases lying between them. Germline CDR1 MNHNS, CDR2 SASEGT. The CDR3 nucleotides are TGTGCCAGCAGGTGGGAGGGAAGATCACCCCTCCACTTT. This codes for CASRWEGRSPLHF.

The V call is TRBV5-1, the J call TRBJ1-2, with D unresolved. Deletions cut 4 bases from V and 4 bases from J, with 14 bases between. This CDR3 region has 14 residues. Germline CDR1 SGHRS, CDR2 YFSETQ. CDR3 in amino acids: CASSLNTAGYGYTF. CDR3 in DNA: TGCGCCAGCAGCCTCAACACTGCCGGCTATGGCTACACCTTC.

The chain employs TRBV5-1 and TRBJ2-2; D ambiguous. Trimming stripped 7 bases from V and 6 bases from J, with 13 bases between. Germline V CDR1 and CDR2: SGHRS, YFSETQ. This CDR3 contains 13 residues. CDR3 bases: TGCGCCAGCCATCTGATTGGTTCCGGGGAGCTGTTTTTT. It codes for CASHLIGSGELFF.

The chain employs TRBV4-1 and TRBJ2-3, with 7 positions matching TRBD1. Trimming took 2 bases from V and 1 from J; bases not matched to a gene: 3. Germline CDR1 reads MGHRA; CDR2 reads YSYEKL. The CDR3 is 15 residues long. The CDR3 sequence: CASSQPGTGTDTQYF. In DNA form, the CDR3 reads TGCGCCAGCAGCCAACCCGGGACAGGCACAGATACGCAGTATTTT.

V is TRBV10-1 and J is TRBJ2-3, with 9 bases fitting TRBD2. Per the germline V gene, CDR1 is WNHNN and CDR2 is SYGVQD (reference sequence). Losses at the gene ends were 5 bases for V and 1 base for J; bases not matched to a gene: 1. CDR3 length: 14 amino acids. CDR3 amino acids: CASSLAGGTDTQYF. The CDR3 nucleotides read TGCGCCAGCAGTTTAGCGGGGGGCACAGATACGCAGTATTTT.

The chain has TRBV5-5 and TRBJ2-7; TRBD1 aligns across 7 bases. Trimming cost V 4 bases and J 4 bases; bases outside gene matches: 8. Germline CDR1 SGHKS, CDR2 YYEKEE (reference sequence). The CDR3 covers 14 residues. The chain's CDR3 is CASSETGVSYEQYV. The DNA of the CDR3 is TGTGCCAGCAGCGAAACAGGGGTTTCTTACGAGCAGTACGTC.